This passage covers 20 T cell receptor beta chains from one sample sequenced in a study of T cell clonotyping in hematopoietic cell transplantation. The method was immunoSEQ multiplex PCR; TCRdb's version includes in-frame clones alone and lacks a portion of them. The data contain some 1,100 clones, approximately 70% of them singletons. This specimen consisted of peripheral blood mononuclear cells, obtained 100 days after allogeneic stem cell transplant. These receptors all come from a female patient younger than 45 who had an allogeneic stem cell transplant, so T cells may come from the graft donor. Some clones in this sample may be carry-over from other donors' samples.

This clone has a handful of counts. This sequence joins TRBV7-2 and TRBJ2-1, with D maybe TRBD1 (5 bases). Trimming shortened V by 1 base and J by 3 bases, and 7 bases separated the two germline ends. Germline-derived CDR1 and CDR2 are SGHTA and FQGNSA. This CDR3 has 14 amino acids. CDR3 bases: TGTGCCAGCAGCTTAGGGGGCGACTACAATGAGCAGTTCTTC. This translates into CASSLGGDYNEQFF. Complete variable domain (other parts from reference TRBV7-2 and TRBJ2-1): GAGVSQSPSNKVTEKGKDVELRCDPISGHTALYWYRQSLGQGLEFLIYFQGNSAPDKSGLPSDRFSAERTGGSVSTLTIQRTQQEDSAVYLCASSLGGDYNEQFFGPGTRLTVL.

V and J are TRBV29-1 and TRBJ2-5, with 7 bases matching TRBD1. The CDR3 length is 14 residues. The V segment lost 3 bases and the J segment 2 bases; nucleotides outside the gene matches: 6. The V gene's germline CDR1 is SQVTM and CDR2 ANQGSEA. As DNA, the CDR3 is TGCAGCGTTGACGGCAGGGGGAAGCAAGAGACCCAGTACTTC. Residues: CSVDGRGKQETQYF.

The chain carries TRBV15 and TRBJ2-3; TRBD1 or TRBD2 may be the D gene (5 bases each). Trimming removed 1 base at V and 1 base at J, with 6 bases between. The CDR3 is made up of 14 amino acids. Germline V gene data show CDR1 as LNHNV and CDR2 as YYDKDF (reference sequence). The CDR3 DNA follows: TGTGCCACCAGCAGAGTGGGGGGCACAGATACGCAGTATTTT. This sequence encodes CATSRVGGTDTQYF.

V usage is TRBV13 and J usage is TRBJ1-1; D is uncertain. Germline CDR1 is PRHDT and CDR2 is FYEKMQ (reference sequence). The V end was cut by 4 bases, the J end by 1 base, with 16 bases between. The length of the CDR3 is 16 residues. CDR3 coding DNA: TGTGCCAGCAGCTCCCTAGGAGGAACGGAGAACACTGAAGCTTTCTTT. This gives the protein CASSSLGGTENTEAFF. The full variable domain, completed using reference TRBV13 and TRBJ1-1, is AAGVIQSPRHLIKEKRETATLKCYPIPRHDTVYWYQQGPGQDPQFLISFYEKMQSDKGSIPDRFSAQQFSDYHSELNMSSLELGDSALYFCASSSLGGTENTEAFFGQGTRLTVV.

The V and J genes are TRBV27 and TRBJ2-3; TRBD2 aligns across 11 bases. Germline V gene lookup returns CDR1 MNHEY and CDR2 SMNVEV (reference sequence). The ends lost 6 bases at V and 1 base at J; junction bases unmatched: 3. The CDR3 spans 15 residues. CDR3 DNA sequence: TGTGCCAGCAGAATGACTAGCGGGGGCACAGATACGCAGTATTTT. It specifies CASRMTSGGTDTQYF.

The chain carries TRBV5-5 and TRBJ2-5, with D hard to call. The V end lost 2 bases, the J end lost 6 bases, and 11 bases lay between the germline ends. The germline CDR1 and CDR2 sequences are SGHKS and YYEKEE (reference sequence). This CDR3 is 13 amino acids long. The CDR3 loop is CASSFDTDKTQYF. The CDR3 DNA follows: TGTGCCAGCAGCTTCGACACTGATAAGACCCAGTACTTC.

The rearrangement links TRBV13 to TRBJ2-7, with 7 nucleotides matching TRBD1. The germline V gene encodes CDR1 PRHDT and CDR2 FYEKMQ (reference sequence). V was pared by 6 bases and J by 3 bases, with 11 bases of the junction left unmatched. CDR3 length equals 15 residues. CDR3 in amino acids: CASSEALGQFYEQYF. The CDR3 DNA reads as TGTGCCAGCAGTGAAGCCCTGGGACAGTTCTACGAGCAGTACTTC.

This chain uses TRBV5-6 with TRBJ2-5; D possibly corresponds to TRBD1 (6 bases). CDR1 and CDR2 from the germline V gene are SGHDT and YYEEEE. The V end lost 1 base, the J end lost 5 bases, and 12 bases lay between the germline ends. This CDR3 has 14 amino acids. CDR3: CASSLTGMEETQYF. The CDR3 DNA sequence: TGTGCCAGCAGCTTGACAGGGATGGAGGAGACCCAGTACTTC.

The CDR3 spells CASSLDSTGEQYF. The DNA of the CDR3 is TGTGCCAGCAGCTTAGATTCGACCGGGGAGCAGTACTTC. The chain has TRBV11-2 and TRBJ2-7; D gene ambiguous. V was pared by 0 bases and J by 7 bases, with 10 bases between. Per germline, CDR1 SGHAT and CDR2 FQNNGV. The CDR3 spans 13 residues.

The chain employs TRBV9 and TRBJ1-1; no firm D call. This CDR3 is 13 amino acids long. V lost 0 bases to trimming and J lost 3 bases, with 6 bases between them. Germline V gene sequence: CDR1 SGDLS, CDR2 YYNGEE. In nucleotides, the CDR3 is TGTGCCAGCAGCGTAGCCGTTTACACTGAAGCTTTCTTT. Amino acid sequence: CASSVAVYTEAFF.

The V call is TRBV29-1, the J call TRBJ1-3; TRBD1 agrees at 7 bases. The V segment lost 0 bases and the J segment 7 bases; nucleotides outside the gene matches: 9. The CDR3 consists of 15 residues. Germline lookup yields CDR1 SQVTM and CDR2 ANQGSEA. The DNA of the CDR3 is TGCAGCGTTGAAGATCCACAGGGGTTGGAGAACACCATATATTTT. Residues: CSVEDPQGLENTIYF.

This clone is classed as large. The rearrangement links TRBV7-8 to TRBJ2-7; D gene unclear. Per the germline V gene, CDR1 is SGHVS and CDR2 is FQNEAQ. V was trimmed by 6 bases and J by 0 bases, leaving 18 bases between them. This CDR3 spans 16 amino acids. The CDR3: CASSSPFVRGSYEQYF. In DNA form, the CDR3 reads TGTGCCAGCAGTAGCCCTTTCGTCCGCGGCTCCTACGAGCAGTACTTC.

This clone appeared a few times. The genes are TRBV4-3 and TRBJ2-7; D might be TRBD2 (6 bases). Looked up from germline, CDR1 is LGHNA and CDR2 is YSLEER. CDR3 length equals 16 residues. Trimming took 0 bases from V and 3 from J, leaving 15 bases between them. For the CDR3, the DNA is TGCGCCAGCAGCCAAGAAAGCCCCAGCGGGTACTACGAGCAGTACTTC. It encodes CASSQESPSGYYEQYF.

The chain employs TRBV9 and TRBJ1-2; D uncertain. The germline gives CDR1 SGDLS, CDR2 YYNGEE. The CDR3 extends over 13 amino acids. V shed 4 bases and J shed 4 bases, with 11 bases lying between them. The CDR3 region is CASSHDGPYGYTF. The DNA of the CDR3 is TGTGCCAGCAGCCACGACGGTCCCTATGGCTACACCTTC.

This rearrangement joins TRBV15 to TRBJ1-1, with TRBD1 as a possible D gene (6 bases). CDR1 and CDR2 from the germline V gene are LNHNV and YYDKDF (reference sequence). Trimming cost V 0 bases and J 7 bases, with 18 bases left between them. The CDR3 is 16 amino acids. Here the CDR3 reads CATSRELEGGGSEAFF. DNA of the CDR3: TGTGCCACCAGCAGAGAACTCGAAGGGGGTGGAAGTGAAGCTTTCTTT.

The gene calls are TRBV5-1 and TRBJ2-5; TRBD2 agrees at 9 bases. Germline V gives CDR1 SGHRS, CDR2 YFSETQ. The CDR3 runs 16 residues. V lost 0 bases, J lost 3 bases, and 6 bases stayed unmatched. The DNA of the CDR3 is TGCGCCAGCAGCTTGGTGGGTAGCGGGGGTAAAGAGACCCAGTACTTC. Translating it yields CASSLVGSGGKETQYF.

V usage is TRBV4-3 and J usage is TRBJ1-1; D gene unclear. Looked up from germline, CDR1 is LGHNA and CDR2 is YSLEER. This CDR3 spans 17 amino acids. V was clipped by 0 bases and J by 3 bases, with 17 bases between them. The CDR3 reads CASSQDFSRHGDTEAFF. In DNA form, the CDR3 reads TGCGCCAGCAGCCAAGATTTCTCCAGACACGGGGACACTGAAGCTTTCTTT.

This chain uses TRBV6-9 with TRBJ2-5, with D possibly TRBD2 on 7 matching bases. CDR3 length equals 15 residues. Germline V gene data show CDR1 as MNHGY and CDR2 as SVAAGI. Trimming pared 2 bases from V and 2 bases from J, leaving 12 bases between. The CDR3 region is CASSYGGGRQETQYF. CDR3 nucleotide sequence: TGTGCCAGCAGTTATGGGGGGGGCAGGCAAGAGACCCAGTACTTC.

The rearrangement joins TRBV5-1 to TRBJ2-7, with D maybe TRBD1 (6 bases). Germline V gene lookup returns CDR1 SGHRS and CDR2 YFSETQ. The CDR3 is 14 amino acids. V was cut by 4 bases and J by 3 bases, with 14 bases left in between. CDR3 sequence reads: CASSRTGQSYEQYF. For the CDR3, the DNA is TGCGCCAGCAGCCGAACAGGACAGAGCTACGAGCAGTACTTC.

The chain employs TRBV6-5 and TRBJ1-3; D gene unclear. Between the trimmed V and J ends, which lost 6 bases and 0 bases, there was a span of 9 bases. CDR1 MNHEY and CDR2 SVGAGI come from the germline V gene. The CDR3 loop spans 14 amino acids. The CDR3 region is CASSHANSGNTIYF. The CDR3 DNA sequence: TGTGCCAGCAGCCATGCCAACTCTGGAAACACCATATATTTT.